The clone carrying this T cell receptor beta chain is a singleton in its sample. The antigen remains unidentified. Per the germline V gene, CDR1 is DFQATT and CDR2 is SNEGSKA (reference sequence). The V segment lost 6 bases and the J segment 9 bases; nucleotides outside the gene matches: 12. CDR3 size: 14 residues. Samples came from axillary lymph nodes draining the breast cancer. The sample is drawn from a study of breast tumors, draining lymph nodes, adjacent tissues. Overall study results and limits: Data only fit, rather than demonstrated, lymph node origin of most tumor T cells. Tumor repertoires ranked between lymph nodes and nontumor tissue in diversity, with V and J gene preferences.

Each CDR3 protein gets one entry after TCRdb re-called the multiplex PCR reads with MiXCR. The sample has roughly 260,000 distinct CDR3 sequences, 30% seen once. This TCR derives from a female donor with breast cancer. Some clones in this sample may be carry-over from other donors' samples. The chain carries TRBV20-1 and TRBJ2-3, with TRBD2 matching 10 bases. Sequencing input: axillary lymph node tissue. CDR3: CSAPLPSGRQTQYF. The CDR3 region has the DNA TGCAGTGCCCCCCTGCCTAGCGGGAGACAGACGCAGTATTTT.